The 26 T cell receptor beta chains reported below all come from one sample, sequenced in a study of shared clonotypes between healthy human individuals. Measured with immunoSEQ multiplex PCR; TCRdb has only the in-frame clones, and not every one. The sample comprises hundreds of thousands of clones, approximately 95% of which are singletons, and roughly 0.06% rests with the top ten. Sequenced: naive CD4+ T cells sorted from blood. Documented subset: CD45RA+ positively selected. Receptors were obtained from a woman aged 25 to 39 in good health.

This clone was detected only once. The chain carries TRBV6-6 and TRBJ2-7, with D perhaps TRBD1 (5 bases). The CDR3 runs 15 residues. V lost 2 bases, J lost 5 bases, and 16 bases lay in between. CDR1 MNHNY and CDR2 SVGAGI come from the germline V gene (reference sequence). This CDR3 reads CASSYNRLGVHEQYF. CDR3 bases: TGTGCCAGCAGTTACAATAGGCTAGGGGTCCACGAGCAGTACTTC.

This sequence joins TRBV28 and TRBJ1-1, with TRBD1 matching over 7 bases. CDR3 length: 19 residues. The J segment lost 0 bases and the V segment lost 4 bases, leaving 17 bases of the junction unmatched. CDR1 is MDHEN and CDR2 is SYDVKM in the germline V gene. CDR3 nucleotide sequence: TGTGCCAGCAGTTCACACGGCCCAAGGGGGCCAAAAATGAACACTGAAGCTTTCTTT. Amino acid sequence: CASSSHGPRGPKMNTEAFF. The variable domain in full, completed from reference TRBV28 and TRBJ1-1, reads DVKVTQSSRYLVKRTGEKVFLECVQDMDHENMFWYRQDPGLGLRLIYFSYDVKMKEKGDIPEGYSVSREKKERFSLILESASTNQTSMYLCASSSHGPRGPKMNTEAFFGQGTRLTVV.

This chain uses TRBV11-2 with TRBJ2-7; tentative D call: TRBD1 (6 bases). The V and J ends lost 5 bases and 2 bases respectively, with 19 bases between them. CDR1 and CDR2 from the germline V gene are SGHAT and FQNNGV. This CDR3 is 16 amino acids long. CDR3 loop: CASSAPRKQGTYEQYF. The CDR3 DNA sequence: TGTGCCAGCAGCGCACCCCGGAAACAGGGAACCTACGAGCAGTACTTC. The full variable domain, rest sourced from reference TRBV11-2 and TRBJ2-7, is EAGVAQSPRYKIIEKRQSVAFWCNPISGHATLYWYQQILGQGPKLLIQFQNNGVVDDSQLPKDRFSAERLKGVDSTLKIQPAKLEDSAVYLCASSAPRKQGTYEQYFGPGTRLTVT.

V gene TRBV28 combines with J gene TRBJ2-7; D possibly uses TRBD1 or TRBD2 (5 bases each). V shed 8 bases and J shed 2 bases, with 19 bases lying between them. CDR1 MDHEN and CDR2 SYDVKM come from the germline V gene. The CDR3 is 15 residues long. The CDR3 DNA reads as TGTGCCAGCCGGACTGCCGGGACGGCCACCTACGAGCAGTACTTC. This sequence encodes CASRTAGTATYEQYF. The full variable domain, with the rest looked up from reference TRBV28 and TRBJ2-7, is DVKVTQSSRYLVKRTGEKVFLECVQDMDHENMFWYRQDPGLGLRLIYFSYDVKMKEKGDIPEGYSVSREKKERFSLILESASTNQTSMYLCASRTAGTATYEQYFGPGTRLTVT.

This sequence joins TRBV5-1 and TRBJ2-3; D gene uncertain. Germline loops: CDR1 SGHRS, CDR2 YFSETQ. Between the trimmed V and J ends, which lost 0 bases and 6 bases, there was a span of 14 bases. The CDR3 length is 15 residues. The CDR3 sequence is CASSLEGFDRDTQYF. The CDR3 DNA sequence: TGCGCCAGCAGCTTGGAGGGCTTCGATCGGGATACGCAGTATTTT. Drawing the rest from reference TRBV5-1 and TRBJ2-3, the complete variable domain is KAGVTQTPRYLIKTRGQQVTLSCSPISGHRSVSWYQQTPGQGLQFLFEYFSETQRNKGNFPGRFSGRQFSNSRSEMNVSTLELGDSALYLCASSLEGFDRDTQYFGPGTRLTVL.

The chain couples TRBV15 to TRBJ2-7; 8 nucleotides match TRBD2. The germline gives CDR1 LNHNV, CDR2 YYDKDF (reference sequence). The CDR3 length is 15 residues. V gave up 0 bases and J gave up 7 bases; unmatched junction bases: 8. The CDR3 DNA follows: TGTGCCACCAGCAGAGATCTAGCGGGTGCGTTTGAGCAGTACTTC. Its protein product is CATSRDLAGAFEQYF.

This clone is a singleton in its sample. This rearrangement joins TRBV19 to TRBJ2-3; possible D gene TRBD2, 6 bases. This CDR3 is built from 15 residues. Germline V gene lookup returns CDR1 LNHDA and CDR2 SQIVND (reference sequence). V dropped 2 bases and J dropped 1 base, with 10 bases sitting between them. The CDR3, as DNA: TGTGCCAGTAGTATATCCAGCGGGCGCACAGATACGCAGTATTTT. Its protein is CASSISSGRTDTQYF.

The chain joins TRBV11-3 to TRBJ2-1; 8 bases agree with TRBD1. This CDR3 comprises 14 residues. V was pared by 4 bases and J by 3 bases, with 2 bases of the junction left unmatched. CDR1 is SGHNT and CDR2 is YENEEA in the germline V gene. In nucleotides, the CDR3 is TGTGCCAGCAGCTCGGACAGGGACTACAATGAGCAGTTCTTC. It codes for CASSSDRDYNEQFF.

The gene calls are TRBV5-6 and TRBJ1-3; D might be TRBD1 (6 bases). CDR3 size: 18 residues. Germline CDR1 and CDR2: SGHDT and YYEEEE. V dropped 3 bases and J dropped 0 bases, with 19 bases sitting between them. This CDR3 is CASSYRSSGAYSGNTIYF. In nucleotides, the CDR3 is TGTGCCAGCAGCTATCGTTCCTCAGGGGCGTACTCTGGAAACACCATATATTTT.

The chain couples TRBV6-1 to TRBJ2-7; the D is unclear. Germline loops: CDR1 MNHNS, CDR2 SASEGT. Trimming left V 7 bases short and J 3 bases short, with 10 bases between. CDR3 length: 12 amino acids. The CDR3 DNA follows: TGTGCCAGCAAAACAGACCACTACGAGCAGTACTTC. The encoded protein is CASKTDHYEQYF.

The chain joins TRBV4-1 to TRBJ2-7; 7 nucleotides match TRBD1. This CDR3 contains 14 residues. V lost 4 bases and J lost 1; bases outside the gene matches: 4. The germline V gene encodes CDR1 MGHRA and CDR2 YSYEKL. DNA of the CDR3: TGCGCCAGCAGCCGAGGGACAGAATCCTACGAGCAGTACTTC. Protein: CASSRGTESYEQYF.

This chain joins TRBV19 and TRBJ1-2, with TRBD1 matching 11 bases. The CDR3 sequence is 17 residues long. Trimming cost V 3 bases and J 1 base; bases outside gene matches: 7. The germline V gene has CDR1 LNHDA and CDR2 SQIVND (reference sequence). This chain's CDR3 is CASSIGTGGRVNYGYTF. CDR3 nucleotides: TGTGCCAGTAGTATTGGGACAGGGGGAAGAGTTAACTATGGCTACACCTTC. Complete variable domain (other parts from reference TRBV19 and TRBJ1-2): DGGITQSPKYLFRKEGQNVTLSCEQNLNHDAMYWYRQDPGQGLRLIYYSQIVNDFQKGDIAEGYSVSREKKESFPLTVTSAQKNPTAFYLCASSIGTGGRVNYGYTFGSGTRLTVV.

The chain has TRBV5-1 and TRBJ2-1; 10 bases are shared with TRBD2. The CDR3 length is 14 residues. V was pared by 4 bases and J by 12 bases, with 10 bases of the junction left unmatched. Per the germline V gene, CDR1 is SGHRS and CDR2 is YFSETQ. CDR3 amino acids: CASSPKLAGRGQFF. The CDR3 DNA follows: TGCGCCAGCAGCCCTAAACTAGCGGGAAGGGGGCAGTTCTTC. The variable domain in full, completed from reference TRBV5-1 and TRBJ2-1, reads KAGVTQTPRYLIKTRGQQVTLSCSPISGHRSVSWYQQTPGQGLQFLFEYFSETQRNKGNFPGRFSGRQFSNSRSEMNVSTLELGDSALYLCASSPKLAGRGQFFGPGTRLTVL.

The chain joins TRBV10-1 to TRBJ2-3; TRBD2 might be the D (6 bases). V lost 0 bases and J lost 8, with 12 bases in between. The length of the CDR3 is 14 residues. Germline V gene lookup returns CDR1 WNHNN and CDR2 SYGVQD (reference sequence). CDR3 protein: CASSESGGQVTQYF. CDR3 DNA sequence: TGCGCCAGCAGTGAGTCGGGGGGTCAGGTTACGCAGTATTTT.

J is TRBJ2-5 and V is TRBV6-6; D uncertain. Germline V gene data show CDR1 as MNHNY and CDR2 as SVGAGI (reference sequence). This CDR3 is 14 amino acids long. V lost 0 bases and J lost 2, with 7 bases in between. This CDR3 is CASSYSNRQETQYF. The CDR3 nucleotides are TGTGCCAGCAGTTACTCGAATAGACAAGAGACCCAGTACTTC.

The V call is TRBV5-4, the J call TRBJ2-2; 7 positions agree with TRBD2. Germline trimming cut 2 bases from V and 2 bases from J; bases unmatched to any gene: 6. CDR1 and CDR2 (germline): SGHNT, YYREEE (reference sequence). CDR3 length: 16 residues. This CDR3 reads CASSLLSSGNTGELFF. In nucleotides, the CDR3 is TGTGCCAGCAGCTTATTGTCTAGCGGAAACACCGGGGAGCTGTTTTTT. Variable domain in full (rest from reference TRBV5-4 and TRBJ2-2): ETGVTQSPTHLIKTRGQQVTLRCSSQSGHNTVSWYQQALGQGPQFIFQYYREEENGRGNFPPRFSGLQFPNYSSELNVNALELDDSALYLCASSLLSSGNTGELFFGEGSRLTVL.

This clone was picked up one time. This chain's CDR3 is CSVERAEQYF. In nucleotides, the CDR3 is TGCAGCGTTGAGAGGGCGGAGCAGTACTTC. The chain employs TRBV29-1 and TRBJ2-7; maybe TRBD2 (5 bases). Trimming took 3 bases from V and 7 from J, leaving 7 bases between them. This CDR3 comprises 10 residues. The germline CDR1 and CDR2 sequences are SQVTM and ANQGSEA.

The CDR3 DNA reads as TGTGCCAGCAGCTTAGAGGTCGCTGAGGATACGCAGTATTTT. Amino acid sequence: CASSLEVAEDTQYF. The V and J genes are TRBV11-2 and TRBJ2-3; D uncertain. Trimming left V 0 bases short and J 6 bases short, with 10 bases between. The CDR3 has 14 amino acids. CDR1 SGHAT and CDR2 FQNNGV come from the germline V gene.

The V call is TRBV5-1, the J call TRBJ1-5; D call uncertain. Germline V gives CDR1 SGHRS, CDR2 YFSETQ. Trimming stripped 0 bases from V and 3 bases from J, with 13 bases between. This CDR3 has 16 residues. The CDR3 loop reads CASSLGLSQYNQPQHF. The CDR3 DNA is TGCGCCAGCAGCTTGGGGCTGAGTCAGTACAATCAGCCCCAGCATTTT.

The chain joins TRBV5-1 to TRBJ2-5; D uncertain. The CDR3 loop spans 13 amino acids. CDR1 is SGHRS and CDR2 is YFSETQ in the germline V gene. The V gene lost 0 bases and the J gene lost 2 bases, with 5 bases spanning the gap. The CDR3, as DNA: TGCGCCAGCAGCTTGGTAGGACAAGAGACCCAGTACTTC. Translation gives CASSLVGQETQYF.

This chain links TRBV6-1 with TRBJ1-1, with 7 bases lining up with TRBD1. Germline CDR1 is MNHNS and CDR2 is SASEGT. The CDR3 loop spans 14 amino acids. The V segment lost 6 bases and the J segment 0 bases; nucleotides outside the gene matches: 4. The CDR3 is CASRSGTVNTEAFF. CDR3 bases: TGTGCCAGCAGGTCCGGGACAGTGAACACTGAAGCTTTCTTT.

This sequence joins TRBV5-1 and TRBJ2-5; 10 nucleotides match TRBD1. CDR1 and CDR2 from the germline V gene are SGHRS and YFSETQ. V was clipped by 4 bases and J by 5 bases; unmatched bases: 5. This CDR3 contains 14 residues. The DNA for the CDR3 is TGCGCCAGCAGCGAACCGGGACAGGGGGAGACCCAGTACTTC. This codes for CASSEPGQGETQYF.

This clone is a singleton in its sample. J is TRBJ2-2 and V is TRBV28, with D maybe TRBD1 (8 bases). This CDR3 region has 15 residues. The V end was cut by 5 bases, the J end by 4 bases, with 14 bases between. The germline V gene has CDR1 MDHEN and CDR2 SYDVKM. The CDR3 here is CASSGYRGGTGELFF. In DNA form, the CDR3 reads TGTGCCAGCAGTGGTTACAGGGGGGGCACCGGGGAGCTGTTTTTT.

This sequence joins TRBV6-7 and TRBJ2-1; TRBD2 matches 7 bases. TRBV6-7 is reported as an ORF; its role is uncertain. This CDR3 has 17 amino acids. V gave up 0 bases and J gave up 2 bases; unmatched junction bases: 7. The CDR3 reads CASSYSLRLAPYNEQFF. DNA for the CDR3: TGTGCCAGCAGTTACTCGCTACGACTAGCTCCCTACAATGAGCAGTTCTTC.

V is TRBV6-1 and J is TRBJ1-5, with 8 bases lining up with TRBD1. The V and J ends lost 5 bases and 1 base, in that order; junction bases with no gene match: 4. The CDR3 is 15 amino acids. CDR1 MNHNS and CDR2 SASEGT come from the germline V gene. In nucleotides, the CDR3 is TGTGCCAGCAGTATACAGGGGGACAGCAATCAGCCCCAGCATTTT. As protein: CASSIQGDSNQPQHF.

This chain uses TRBV7-8 with TRBJ2-7; 8 nucleotides match TRBD2. Germline V gene data show CDR1 as SGHVS and CDR2 as FQNEAQ. CDR3 length equals 18 residues. Germline trimming cut 5 bases from V and 0 bases from J; bases unmatched to any gene: 15. The CDR3 DNA reads as TGTGCCAGCAGCCTCAACATGCGGGGGGCCACTACCTCCTACGAGCAGTACTTC. Its translation: CASSLNMRGATTSYEQYF.